The 6 T cell receptor beta chains below were found in one sample sequenced in a study of long-term antiretroviral therapy in people with HIV. A v3.0 immunoSEQ assay was performed at survey level. Assay used: immunoSEQ multiplex PCR; TCRdb lists only in-frame clones, some missing. The sample records about 39,000 clones, approximately 87% being singletons. Material: unsorted PBMCs, obtained 1.2 years after starting antiretroviral therapy. Receptors originate from a woman between 50 and 59 years old with HIV.

The gene calls are TRBV11-2 and TRBJ2-7; TRBD2 matches at 10 bases. Germline V gene sequence: CDR1 SGHAT, CDR2 FQNNGV. The CDR3 extends over 19 amino acids. V shed 3 bases and J 0 bases; nucleotides not matched to a gene: 14. DNA of the CDR3: TGTGCCAGCAGCTTTGGTGGGCTAGCGGGGGCCCTTATCTCCTACGAGCAGTACTTC. It yields the protein CASSFGGLAGALISYEQYF.

In DNA, the CDR3 is TGTGCCAGCAGCTTAGAGGACACCTCCTACGAGCAGTACTTC. This codes for CASSLEDTSYEQYF. The V call is TRBV11-2, the J call TRBJ2-7; TRBD1 is a possible D gene (5 bases). This CDR3 comprises 14 residues. The V and J ends lost 0 bases and 0 bases respectively, with 6 bases between them. Germline CDR1 is SGHAT and CDR2 is FQNNGV.

V gene TRBV9 combines with J gene TRBJ2-2, with 8 bases aligning to TRBD2. The ends lost 4 bases at V and 3 bases at J; junction bases unmatched: 5. The CDR3 length is 15 residues. Germline CDR1 reads SGDLS; CDR2 reads YYNGEE. The DNA for the CDR3 is TGTGCCAGCAGCTCCCGGGGGGGGTACACCGGGGAGCTGTTTTTT. Translation gives CASSSRGGYTGELFF.

In this sample, this clone turned up once. The rearrangement joins TRBV7-2 to TRBJ1-2; D is possibly TRBD1 (6 bases). From germline, CDR1 is SGHTA and CDR2 FQGNSA. V was trimmed by 5 bases and J by 8 bases, leaving 24 bases between them. This CDR3 contains 16 residues. CDR3 DNA: TGTGCCAGCAGCACGCGAACCCCGGGACAAATTTTAGGCTACACCTTC. Translated, it gives CASSTRTPGQILGYTF.

The rearrangement links TRBV7-9 to TRBJ2-2, with a possible D match to TRBD2 (5 bases). This CDR3 is built from 15 residues. Trimming left V 3 bases short and J 0 bases short, with 8 bases between. Germline lookup yields CDR1 SEHNR and CDR2 FQNEAQ (reference sequence). The CDR3 nucleotides are TGTGCCAGCAGCTTCAGAGGGTCGAACACCGGGGAGCTGTTTTTT. Amino acids: CASSFRGSNTGELFF.

The V call is TRBV14, the J call TRBJ2-1; weak D call: TRBD1 (6 bases). V shed 1 base and J shed 2 bases, with 12 bases lying between them. CDR1 is SGHDN and CDR2 is FVKESK in the germline V gene. The length of the CDR3 is 16 residues. This CDR3 is CASSQGTAFPYNEQFF. The CDR3 DNA follows: TGTGCCAGCAGCCAAGGGACAGCCTTTCCCTACAATGAGCAGTTCTTC.